The 5 T cell receptor beta chains below were found in one sample sequenced in a study of cytomegalovirus exposure and HLA in healthy donors. The PCR used 60 Vbeta and 13 Jbeta primers. The repertoire was sequenced with immunoSEQ multiplex PCR; TCRdb's copy has only in-frame clones and lacks some. This sample has some 200,000 clones, with 79% found just once. Sequencing was carried out using PBMCs. Every receptor here comes from a man aged 50-60 years in good health and CMV-seronegative.

In its sample, this clone was seen once. This rearrangement joins TRBV6-6 to TRBJ1-4, with TRBD1 matching over 7 bases. The CDR3 sequence is 16 residues long. The V segment lost 6 bases and the J segment 0 bases; nucleotides outside the gene matches: 7. CDR1 and CDR2 from the germline V gene are MNHNY and SVGAGI (reference sequence). CDR3 nucleotides: TGTGCCAGCAGGGGACAGAAGATTGCAACTAATGAAAAACTGTTTTTT. It yields the protein CASRGQKIATNEKLFF.

This chain connects TRBV25-1 to TRBJ1-3, with TRBD1 matching 8 bases. CDR1 and CDR2 (germline): MGHDK, SYGVNS. V lost 4 bases and J lost 4; bases outside the gene matches: 6. There are 15 residues in the CDR3. The CDR3 loop is CASSARTGNGNTIYF. The CDR3 DNA is TGTGCCAGCAGTGCCCGGACAGGGAACGGAAACACCATATATTTT.

V is TRBV18 and J is TRBJ2-7; TRBD1 matches 7 bases. This CDR3 is 15 amino acids long. Germline CDR1 KGHSH, CDR2 LQKENI. The junction had 9 bases not matched to a gene; V was cut back by 3 bases and J by 4 bases. The CDR3 DNA reads TGTGCCAGCTCACCCACCCGGGACAGAGATTACGAGCAGTACTTC. This translates into CASSPTRDRDYEQYF.

This chain connects TRBV7-9 to TRBJ1-1; D remains ambiguous. V dropped 5 bases and J dropped 0 bases, with 13 bases sitting between them. Germline V lookup: CDR1 SEHNR, CDR2 FQNEAQ (reference sequence). This CDR3 region has 15 residues. In DNA, the CDR3 is TGTGCCAGCAGCACGCCCCAGGCCCTGAACACTGAAGCTTTCTTT. Protein product: CASSTPQALNTEAFF.

This chain connects TRBV28 to TRBJ2-3; TRBD2 matches 7 bases. Per germline, CDR1 MDHEN and CDR2 SYDVKM. V lost 4 bases, J lost 6 bases, and 13 bases stayed unmatched. The CDR3 is made up of 16 amino acids. CDR3 protein: CASSYGLRRGGDTQYF. CDR3 in DNA: TGTGCCAGCAGTTACGGGCTGAGGCGGGGAGGGGATACGCAGTATTTT. Variable domain in full (rest from reference TRBV28 and TRBJ2-3): DVKVTQSSRYLVKRTGEKVFLECVQDMDHENMFWYRQDPGLGLRLIYFSYDVKMKEKGDIPEGYSVSREKKERFSLILESASTNQTSMYLCASSYGLRRGGDTQYFGPGTRLTVL.